The T cell receptor (beta chain) described here comes from a study of shared clonotypes between healthy human individuals (dated by TCRdb to between 2020 and 2021). For the study in its entirety: Three men and a couple of women, aged 18 to 49 years, made up the cohort. For each donor, CD4 naive and CD4 memory were each run on three plates, CD8 naive on two plates, and CD8 memory on one plate. Each donor's leukapheresis produced roughly between roughly 0.85 and 9.5 billion PBMCs. To increase sequencing depth and limit assay-specific biases, TCR repertoire library preparation and sequencing were carried out by different laboratories using diverse techniques. To estimate repertoire size and how much clonotype sharing occurs between individuals, the study deeply sequenced the blood TCR repertoires of five healthy adults.

For this clone: Its antigen is currently not known. Per-base qualities were not stored, and no clone one base away is much larger.

What the research found in general, with its limitations: Larger estimated clonotype richness was generally found for naive subsets than for memory subsets. Sampling was limited to blood, and TCR repertoires in tissue likely differ from TCR repertoires in blood. The small number of donors limited the genetic and exposure-history diversity represented. Pairwise subsampling indicated that sequencing depth was expected to affect the degree of clonotype sharing among donors. Compared with non-shared clonotypes, clonotypes shared by all four sorted-subset donors had higher generation probabilities. Even with the large sequencing depth, rarefaction of the sorted-subset datasets indicated that sequencing was incomplete. Roughly 5.2% of naive CD4, around 3.5% of naive CD8, around 2.3% of memory CD4, and roughly 0.4% of memory CD8 clonotypes were shared across several donors.

V has 6 bases trimmed and J has 1 base trimmed; junction bases matching no gene number 8. CDR1 and CDR2 were assigned from the germline V gene as MDHEN and SYDVKM. Counted from cysteine to phenylalanine, this CDR3 has 15 amino acids. Only the CDR3 portion is preserved as DNA: 45 bases, with reading frame beginning at the first base. Healthy HIV-negative adults with no recently reported acute infections or vaccinations were included as donors. All donors were Caucasian adults living in Nashville, Tennessee, USA. Magnetic negative selection was used to enrich CD4+ T cells, after which naive cells were positively selected on CD45RA and the negative fraction became the memory subset. Blood was collected by leukapheresis, and PBMCs were isolated by Ficoll-Histopaque density gradient centrifugation and then cryopreserved in liquid nitrogen vapor phase. Analytical flow cytometry was used to check the purity and quantity of each magnetically sorted T cell population. Genomic DNA was isolated from each sorted fraction and quantified by UV absorbance on a Nanodrop 2000c.

Using the deep immunoSEQ assay, multiplex PCR amplified TCR CDR3 regions from genomic DNA. Extracted genomic DNA from each cell subset was spread evenly across all wells of several immunoSEQ 96-well plates, with each plate serving as a replicate. For sorted subsets, approximately 200 ng of genomic DNA, equivalent to around 29,000 T cell genomes, went into each replicate PCR. The purified libraries were quantified using a Qubit 3.0 fluorometer, sized with a Bioanalyzer 2100, and then quantified again using the KAPA Library Quantification kit. Every immunoSEQ 96-well plate was sequenced on a dedicated single-read 150-cycle Illumina NextSeq 550 flow cell. The source study handled its data this way. Because only junctional sequences without quality scores were contained in the immunoSEQ output, filtering matching that applied to full-length reads could not be performed. To assign V/J genes and CDR3, sequences were annotated against IMGT germline references using PyIR, a Python wrapper for IgBLAST v1.9. Any read was removed if the V/J assignment was weak (E-value above 1e-6), the CDR3 was missing, or the read contained stop codons, out-of-frame junctions, or ambiguous translated residues. V3J clonotypes were defined by identical inferred V gene, J gene, and CDR3 amino acid sequence. Percentage overlap between repertoires was calculated by dividing the number of shared unique clonotypes by the size of the smaller repertoire. Richness of each repertoire was evaluated using RTK rarefaction, the Chao1 estimator, and Recon v2.1 estimates of unobserved clonotypes. For all TCRbeta clonotypes obtained by the gDNA method from a few donors, generation probabilities were computed with OLGA. TCRdb obtained this table from immuneACCESS and retained in-frame rearrangements with V and J assigned. These tables miss some clones; where compared with another copy, unresolved V genes account for less than half of the shortfall, and the remainder is unexplained. Clone size and V and J calls were adopted from that table, with D and trimming inferred from the DNA. Here the sample has about 2.3 million clones; over 85% occur a single time. The top ten hold approximately 0.4% of the sample.

This receptor chain uses TRBV28 and TRBJ1-1; 7 of the junction bases match TRBD1. This clonotype was sampled from a man between 18 and 35 years old in good health. Some clones in this sample may be carry-over from other donors' samples. Sequencing was done on a sample of naive CD4+ T cells from PBMCs. The cell subset or site label here, explained by the study, means: CD45RA+ positively selected. CDR3 sequence: CASSPLRGRNTEAFF. The sequenced DNA: TGTGCCAGCAGCCCTCTCAGGGGGAGGAACACTGAAGCTTTCTTT.